The 6 T cell receptor beta chains below come from one sample, sequenced in a study of blood T cell repertoires in COVID-19. The data were produced by immunoSEQ multiplex PCR, yet TCRdb's version contains in-frame clones alone and is incomplete. This sample has approximately 180,000 clones; roughly nine tenths occur once, and the top ten carry 2% to 2.5%. Sequencing input: PBMCs or T cells enriched from blood (not recorded which). All receptors come from a woman in her 40s with acute COVID-19.

In this sample, this clone turned up once. The genes are TRBV11-1 and TRBJ1-1, with a weak D call TRBD1 (6 bases). V was shortened by 5 bases and J by 3 bases, with 10 bases between the two germline ends. The germline CDR1 and CDR2 sequences are SGHAT and FQDESV (reference sequence). CDR3 size: 13 residues. Here the CDR3 reads CASSIQGHTEAFF. DNA of the CDR3: TGTGCCAGCAGCATCCAGGGGCACACTGAAGCTTTCTTT.

The chain recombines TRBV3-1 (or the pseudogene TRBV3-2) with TRBJ1-2; the D is unclear. The CDR3 loop spans 13 amino acids. Germline-derived CDR1 and CDR2 are LGHDT and YNNKEL (reference sequence). Trimming removed 4 bases at V and 0 bases at J, with 6 bases between. The CDR3 spells CASSLRANYGYTF. The CDR3, as DNA: TGTGCCAGCAGCCTCCGGGCTAACTATGGCTACACCTTC.

The genes are TRBV27 and TRBJ2-2; D is possibly TRBD1 (6 bases). Germline CDR1 MNHEY, CDR2 SMNVEV (reference sequence). V lost 1 base and J lost 5, with 8 bases in between. The CDR3 is 14 amino acids. This CDR3 is CASSLFTGTGELFF. Here the CDR3 DNA reads TGTGCCAGCAGTTTATTTACAGGGACCGGGGAGCTGTTTTTT.

The gene calls are TRBV2 and TRBJ1-2, with D perhaps TRBD1 (5 bases). The V end was cut by 5 bases, the J end by 7 bases, with 17 bases between. The germline V gene has CDR1 SNHLY and CDR2 FYNNEI. The CDR3 spans 14 residues. CDR3 loop: CASSFGGGIFGYTF. The CDR3 nucleotides are TGTGCCAGCAGTTTCGGGGGGGGAATATTTGGCTACACCTTC.

This clone was seen a handful of times. V is TRBV4-2 and J is TRBJ1-1; 7 bases fit TRBD1. There are 13 residues in the CDR3. The germline CDR1 and CDR2 sequences are LGHNA and YNFKEQ. J was trimmed by 3 bases and V by 5 bases; bases with no gene match: 3. The CDR3 is CASSGQEYTEAFF. CDR3 nucleotide sequence: TGTGCCAGCAGCGGACAGGAGTACACTGAAGCTTTCTTT.

This chain joins TRBV27 and TRBJ2-7; a possible D gene is TRBD1 (6 bases). From germline, CDR1 is MNHEY and CDR2 SMNVEV (reference sequence). The CDR3 runs 12 residues. Trimming took 3 bases from V and 4 from J, leaving 7 bases between them. CDR3 in amino acids: CASSFQGYEQYF. In DNA form, the CDR3 reads TGTGCCAGCAGTTTTCAGGGGTACGAGCAGTACTTC.